This T cell receptor beta chain was profiled in a study of human T cells and chemical hapten exposure. Background on the study: Slight volume differences across pooled libraries mainly accounted for varying per-sample TCR yields. Points from the study as a whole: Expanded TCRs made up significantly more big CDR3 similarity clusters than controls did. Positive correlation was observed between PT1 expanded TCR counts and patch test score.

Time point defined: patch test 3, about 24 weeks after DPC sensitization. Indicated treatment: therapeutic diphenylcyclopropenone sensitization with weekly scalp DPC. Using its own MiXCR run on the RACE reads, TCRdb lists one record per CDR3 protein. The table shows about 90,000 distinct CDR3 sequences, with 11% occurring only once. J lost 1 base, V lost 7 bases, and 7 bases had no gene match. The CDR3 consists of 16 residues. Germline-derived CDR1 and CDR2 are SGHVS and FQNEAQ. This clonotype was recorded at least ten times. Its specificity is not known. V gene TRBV7-8 combines with J gene TRBJ2-1, with TRBD2 identical over 10 bases. This TCR was sampled from a woman aged 25 to 39 with alopecia areata. Some clones in this sample may be carry-over from other donors' samples. The sequences come from whole blood, collected in connection with sensitization to the hapten diphenylcyclopropenone (DPC). CDR3 sequence reads: CASMKRGGPSYNEQFF. The CDR3 bases are TGTGCCAGCATGAAGCGGGGGGGCCCTTCCTACAATGAGCAGTTCTTC. Supplemented by reference TRBV7-8 and TRBJ2-1, the full variable domain reads GAGVSQSPRYKVAKRGQDVALRCDPISGHVSLFWYQQALGQGPEFLTYFQNEAQLDKSGLPSDRFFAERPEGSVSTLKIQRTQQEDSAVYLCASMKRGGPSYNEQFFGPGTRLTVL.